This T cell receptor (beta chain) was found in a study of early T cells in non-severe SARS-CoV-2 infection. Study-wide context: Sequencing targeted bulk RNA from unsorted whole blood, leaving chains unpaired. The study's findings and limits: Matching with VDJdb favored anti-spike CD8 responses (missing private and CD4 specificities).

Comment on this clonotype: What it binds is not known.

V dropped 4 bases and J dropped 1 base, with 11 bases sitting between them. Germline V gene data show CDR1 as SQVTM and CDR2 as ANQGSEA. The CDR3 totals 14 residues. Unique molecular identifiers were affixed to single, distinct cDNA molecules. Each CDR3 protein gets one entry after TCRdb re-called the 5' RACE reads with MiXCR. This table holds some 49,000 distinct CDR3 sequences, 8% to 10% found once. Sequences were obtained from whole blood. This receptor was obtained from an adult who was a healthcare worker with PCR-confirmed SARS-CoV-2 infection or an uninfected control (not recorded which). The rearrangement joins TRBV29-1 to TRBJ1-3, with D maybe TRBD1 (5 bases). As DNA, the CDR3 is TGCAGCGTTGCCGGGGGGATTTCTGGAAACACCATATATTTT. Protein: CSVAGGISGNTIYF.